Shown below are 20 T cell receptor beta chains from a single sample sequenced in a study of blood T cell repertoires in COVID-19 (dated by TCRdb to the early 2020s). Receptors were amplified or captured by the immunoSEQ multiplex PCR assay. As stored in TCRdb, this immuneACCESS dataset retains in-frame rearrangements with V and J assigned. A fraction of the clones does not appear; measured against another copy, unresolved V genes explain less than half of the discrepancy, and the remainder lacks a known reason. In all, the sample holds about 160,000 clones, and approximately 80% of those were seen once. The top ten clones comprise around a fifth of the sample. Sequencing was carried out using peripheral blood. Receptor source: a woman aged 80 or older with acute or convalescent COVID-19.

This clone was counted once. The V gene is TRBV5-5, the J gene TRBJ2-5; TRBD2 agrees at 9 bases. This CDR3 contains 15 residues. Germline assignment: CDR1 SGHKS and CDR2 YYEKEE (reference sequence). V lost 4 bases and J lost 4; bases outside the gene matches: 8. CDR3 protein: CASSASSGVRETQYF. CDR3 sequence (DNA): TGTGCCAGCAGCGCGTCTAGCGGGGTCAGAGAGACCCAGTACTTC.

In DNA form, the CDR3 reads TGTGCCAGCAGCCAAGTATCCGACAGGGCGAGGGCCTACGAGCAGTACTTC. Translation gives CASSQVSDRARAYEQYF. The genes are TRBV3-1 (or the pseudogene TRBV3-2) and TRBJ2-7; TRBD1 matches 7 bases. This CDR3 spans 17 amino acids. Looked up from germline, CDR1 is LGHDT and CDR2 is YNNKEL (reference sequence). J lost 2 bases, V lost 1 base, and 11 bases had no gene match.

Only a few counts were recorded for this clone. The V and J genes are TRBV7-2 and TRBJ2-5; no clear D gene. CDR1 SGHTA and CDR2 FQGNSA come from the germline V gene. V gave up 2 bases and J gave up 4 bases, with 17 bases separating them. The CDR3 length is 16 residues. This CDR3 reads CASSLRMGRSRETQYF. Here the CDR3 DNA reads TGTGCCAGCAGCTTACGAATGGGTAGGAGTAGAGAGACCCAGTACTTC.

This clone has more than one count but fewer than ten. The chain combines TRBV19 with TRBJ1-1; TRBD1 matches at 10 bases. The CDR3 is 14 amino acids. From germline, CDR1 is LNHDA and CDR2 SQIVND (reference sequence). V was clipped by 8 bases and J by 3 bases; unmatched bases: 6. CDR3 sequence: CASARGQGYTEAFF. The DNA of the CDR3 is TGTGCCAGTGCAAGGGGACAGGGGTACACTGAAGCTTTCTTT.

The chain recombines TRBV3-1 (or the pseudogene TRBV3-2) with TRBJ1-1, with TRBD1 matching 7 bases. Trimming at V came to 7 bases and at J to 4 bases, leaving 6 bases not matched to a gene. The CDR3 runs to 13 residues. Germline V gene data show CDR1 as LGHDT and CDR2 as YNNKEL (reference sequence). CDR3 in DNA: TGTGCCAGCACCTTGACAGGGTCCACTGAAGCTTTCTTT. Translation gives CASTLTGSTEAFF.

The chain couples TRBV15 to TRBJ1-3, with 7 bases that match TRBD1. The CDR3 has 16 residues. The ends lost 5 bases at V and 0 bases at J; junction bases unmatched: 7. The germline V gene encodes CDR1 LNHNV and CDR2 YYDKDF (reference sequence). The CDR3 reads CATSGPSGGSGNTIYF. The CDR3 nucleotides are TGTGCCACCAGCGGTCCCTCAGGGGGCTCTGGAAACACCATATATTTT.

V gene TRBV10-2 combines with J gene TRBJ1-1; the match to TRBD1 covers 10 bases. V was clipped by 11 bases and J by 3 bases; unmatched bases: 12. The germline CDR1 and CDR2 sequences are WSHSY and SAAADI. CDR3 length equals 15 residues. This chain's CDR3 is CAGGQGPRRDTEAFF. The CDR3 region has the DNA TGCGCCGGGGGACAGGGGCCCCGAAGGGACACTGAAGCTTTCTTT.

J is TRBJ1-1 and V is TRBV6-5; no reliable D call. The CDR3 runs to 12 residues. Germline-derived CDR1 and CDR2 are MNHEY and SVGAGI. Trimming removed 6 bases from V and 4 bases from J, with 9 bases in between. CDR3 bases: TGTGCCAGCAGCCGCTACAGCACTGAAGCTTTCTTT. Translated, it gives CASSRYSTEAFF.

This chain joins TRBV18 and TRBJ2-4; a possible D gene is TRBD2 (5 bases). CDR1 is KGHSH and CDR2 is LQKENI in the germline V gene. The length of the CDR3 is 17 residues. Trimming took off 1 base at V and 0 bases at J, with 13 bases between the two ends. The CDR3 DNA sequence: TGTGCCAGCTCACCACTAGGACTGATACTAGCCAAAAACATTCAGTACTTC. This sequence encodes CASSPLGLILAKNIQYF.

The chain employs TRBV19 and TRBJ2-1, with TRBD1 as a possible D gene (6 bases). CDR3 length: 15 amino acids. The germline CDR1 and CDR2 sequences are LNHDA and SQIVND (reference sequence). Trimming took 5 bases from V and 6 from J, leaving 17 bases between them. The CDR3 DNA follows: TGTGCCAGTAGTTCTTCGCTGGACAGCGTCAATGAGCAGTTCTTC. The encoded protein is CASSSSLDSVNEQFF.

V is TRBV19 and J is TRBJ1-2; TRBD1 aligns across 7 bases. The V and J ends lost 5 bases and 3 bases, in that order; junction bases with no gene match: 3. Germline-derived CDR1 and CDR2 are LNHDA and SQIVND (reference sequence). CDR3 size: 13 residues. The CDR3 region is CASSETGYYGYTF. Written as DNA, the CDR3 is TGTGCCAGTAGTGAGACAGGGTACTATGGCTACACCTTC.

This clone has only a few counts. This sequence joins TRBV7-9 and TRBJ1-1, with D possibly matching TRBD1 (5 bases). With 0 bases removed from V and 1 base from J, the gap between germline ends came to 9 bases. The CDR3 covers 15 residues. Per germline, CDR1 SEHNR and CDR2 FQNEAQ (reference sequence). CDR3 residues: CASSLARGGNTEAFF. DNA for the CDR3: TGTGCCAGCAGCTTAGCAAGGGGAGGGAACACTGAAGCTTTCTTT.

This rearrangement joins TRBV9 to TRBJ1-4; TRBD1 aligns across 7 bases. J was trimmed by 8 bases and V by 0 bases; bases with no gene match: 7. CDR3 length: 15 residues. CDR1 and CDR2 from the germline V gene are SGDLS and YYNGEE. For the CDR3, the DNA is TGTGCCAGCAGCGTAGACGAGGGGGCTGGGGAAAAACTGTTTTTT. Translated: CASSVDEGAGEKLFF. The full variable domain, with the rest looked up from reference TRBV9 and TRBJ1-4, is DSGVTQTPKHLITATGQRVTLRCSPRSGDLSVYWYQQSLDQGLQFLIQYYNGEERAKGNILERFSAQQFPDLHSELNLSSLELGDSALYFCASSVDEGAGEKLFFGSGTQLSVL.

This clone was picked up a small number of times. The chain combines TRBV10-1 with TRBJ2-1, with D possibly TRBD1 on 5 matching bases. Germline loops: CDR1 WNHNN, CDR2 SYGVQD (reference sequence). CDR3 length equals 13 residues. Trimming stripped 1 base from V and 6 bases from J, with 7 bases between. The CDR3: CASSEYQGNEQFF. As DNA, the CDR3 is TGCGCCAGCAGTGAGTATCAGGGCAATGAGCAGTTCTTC.

V and J are TRBV6-5 and TRBJ2-5; 8 bases line up with TRBD1. CDR3 length: 15 residues. From germline, CDR1 is MNHEY and CDR2 SVGAGI. Trimming removed 0 bases from V and 4 bases from J; junction bases left unmatched: 4. The CDR3 DNA sequence: TGTGCCAGCAGTTACTCGAGGACAGGGCGAGAGACCCAGTACTTC. This encodes CASSYSRTGRETQYF.

This clone has only one observation. The V call is TRBV7-2, the J call TRBJ2-4; TRBD2 might be the D (6 bases). Germline V CDR1 and CDR2: SGHTA, FQGNSA. Trimming removed 2 bases from V and 9 bases from J, with 14 bases in between. CDR3 length: 14 amino acids. CDR3 nucleotide sequence: TGTGCCAGCAGCTTAAAGGGAATGGGGGGCATTCAGTACTTC. Protein product: CASSLKGMGGIQYF.

The chain carries TRBV7-9 and TRBJ1-3; 7 bases agree with TRBD1. Trimming at V came to 5 bases and at J to 6 bases, leaving 7 bases not matched to a gene. Germline values: CDR1 SEHNR, CDR2 FQNEAQ (reference sequence). This CDR3 is built from 14 residues. Written as DNA, the CDR3 is TGTGCCAGCAGCCCCCCGACAGGGTTAAACACCATATATTTT. Protein product: CASSPPTGLNTIYF.

The chain joins TRBV3-1 (or the pseudogene TRBV3-2) to TRBJ1-5; D is perhaps TRBD1 (6 bases). Looked up from germline, CDR1 is LGHDT and CDR2 is YNNKEL (reference sequence). The ends were cut back, 3 bases at V and 5 bases at J, with 11 bases in the middle. This CDR3 comprises 14 residues. CDR3 sequence reads: CASSQWGQHQPQHF. The DNA of the CDR3 is TGTGCCAGCAGCCAGTGGGGGCAGCATCAGCCCCAGCATTTT.

The chain has TRBV6-6 and TRBJ2-7; weak D call: TRBD2 (6 bases). Trimming took 6 bases from V and 3 from J, leaving 12 bases between them. Germline CDR1 reads MNHNY; CDR2 reads SVGAGI (reference sequence). This CDR3 has 13 amino acids. CDR3 DNA sequence: TGTGCCAGCAGCTTGGGACTTGACTACGAGCAGTACTTC. Amino acid sequence: CASSLGLDYEQYF.

This clone showed up just once. This rearrangement joins TRBV4-2 to TRBJ2-3, with 7 bases aligning to TRBD2. CDR3 length: 16 amino acids. Germline-derived CDR1 and CDR2 are LGHNA and YNFKEQ. After removal of 1 base from V and 6 bases from J, the junction contained 10 bases not matched to a gene. Here the CDR3 DNA reads TGTGCCAGCAGCCAAGGTCTGTCTAGCGGCTTCGATACGCAGTATTTT. Translation gives CASSQGLSSGFDTQYF.